The 3 T cell receptor beta chains presented below share a single source sample, sequenced in a study of T cells in Graves' hyperthyroidism and ophthalmopathy. What was amplified from RNA transcripts were TCR beta CDR3 regions. During a first-round RT-PCR of the TCR CDR3, the HTBI primer set was used. TCRdb processed the multiplex PCR reads anew with MiXCR; each CDR3 protein has one entry. The table lists approximately 420,000 distinct CDR3 sequences, about an eighth of them singletons, with approximately 5.8% in the top ten. Specimen: blood. These receptor sequences come from a woman aged 18-30 years with Graves' hyperthyroidism.

The rearrangement uses TRBV7-2 and TRBJ2-1; 13 bases are shared with TRBD2. The CDR3 runs to 17 residues. Germline loops: CDR1 SGHTA, CDR2 FQGNSA. Losses at the gene ends were 4 bases for V and 2 bases for J; bases not matched to a gene: 5. CDR3 sequence (DNA): TGTGCCAGCAGCTGGACTAGCGGGAGCCTCACCTACAATGAGCAGTTCTTC. Its protein product is CASSWTSGSLTYNEQFF. The full variable domain, with the rest looked up from reference TRBV7-2 and TRBJ2-1, is GAGVSQSPSNKVTEKGKDVELRCDPISGHTALYWYRQSLGQGLEFLIYFQGNSAPDKSGLPSDRFSAERTGGSVSTLTIQRTQQEDSAVYLCASSWTSGSLTYNEQFFGPGTRLTVL.

The chain carries TRBV20-1 and TRBJ2-3; no reliable D call. The V end lost 3 bases, the J end lost 2 bases, and 12 bases lay between the germline ends. The CDR3 covers 14 residues. Germline lookup yields CDR1 DFQATT and CDR2 SNEGSKA (reference sequence). CDR3 region: CSASAVETTDTQYF. CDR3 sequence (DNA): TGCAGTGCTAGTGCGGTAGAAACCACAGATACGCAGTATTTT.

This clonotype was counted a few times. V and J are TRBV18 and TRBJ2-1; 13 positions agree with TRBD2. After removal of 4 bases from V and 2 bases from J, the junction contained 8 bases not matched to a gene. The CDR3 runs 18 residues. Germline-derived CDR1 and CDR2 are KGHSH and LQKENI. The CDR3: CASSLLGTSGVAYNEQFF. The DNA of the CDR3 is TGTGCCAGCTCACTCCTCGGGACTAGCGGGGTGGCCTACAATGAGCAGTTCTTC. Full variable domain (remainder filled in from reference TRBV18 and TRBJ2-1): NAGVMQNPRHLVRRRGQEARLRCSPMKGHSHVYWYRQLPEEGLKFMVYLQKENIIDESGMPKERFSAEFPKEGPSILRIQQVVRGDSAAYFCASSLLGTSGVAYNEQFFGPGTRLTVL.